The 28 T cell receptor beta chains given below trace back to one sample, sequenced in a study of blood T cell repertoires in COVID-19. Produced via immunoSEQ multiplex PCR; TCRdb's table is partial and in-frame only. The table has just over 200,000 clones, 85% to 90% seen once. The sample comprised peripheral blood. These receptor sequences come from an older man with acute or convalescent COVID-19.

The chain links TRBV9 to TRBJ2-7; D is possibly TRBD1 (5 bases). Germline lookup yields CDR1 SGDLS and CDR2 YYNGEE. There are 14 residues in the CDR3. The ends were cut back, 4 bases at V and 9 bases at J, with 20 bases in the middle. CDR3 bases: TGTGCCAGCAGCTCAGACAGCCGTGGGTCGGGGCAGTACTTC. Translating it yields CASSSDSRGSGQYF.

The gene calls are TRBV6-4 and TRBJ1-1, with TRBD1 as a possible D gene (5 bases). The CDR3 totals 15 residues. V was trimmed by 6 bases and J by 0 bases, leaving 14 bases between them. The germline V gene has CDR1 MRHNA and CDR2 SNTAGT. DNA of the CDR3: TGTGCCAGCAGGAAATTTGACAGCCTGAACACTGAAGCTTTCTTT. Protein product: CASRKFDSLNTEAFF.

The V gene is TRBV28, the J gene TRBJ1-4; D ambiguous. Trimming removed 5 bases from V and 0 bases from J, with 16 bases in between. CDR1 is MDHEN, CDR2 SYDVKM, per germline. CDR3 size: 17 residues. CDR3 protein: CASSPRLLAATNEKLFF. The CDR3 nucleotides are TGTGCCAGCAGTCCACGACTCTTAGCCGCAACTAATGAAAAACTGTTTTTT.

The chain's CDR3 is CASSLRQGIYEQYF. CDR3 sequence (DNA): TGTGCCAGCAGCCTAAGACAGGGAATTTACGAGCAGTACTTC. The V gene is TRBV7-8, the J gene TRBJ2-7, with 7 bases matching TRBD1. The CDR3 runs 14 residues. The V segment lost 5 bases and the J segment 4 bases; nucleotides outside the gene matches: 8. Germline V CDR1 and CDR2: SGHVS, FQNEAQ.

This chain joins TRBV19 and TRBJ2-5, with TRBD1 matching over 9 bases. Germline CDR1 is LNHDA and CDR2 is SQIVND (reference sequence). Losses at the gene ends were 5 bases for V and 4 bases for J; bases not matched to a gene: 5. The CDR3 runs to 14 residues. The DNA of the CDR3 is TGTGCCAGTAGTCCGGGACAGGGCCCAGAGACCCAGTACTTC. Residues: CASSPGQGPETQYF.

This clone was recorded only once. The V and J genes are TRBV4-2 and TRBJ2-1, with a tentative D call TRBD2 (5 bases). Per the germline V gene, CDR1 is LGHNA and CDR2 is YNFKEQ. V was pared by 1 base and J by 15 bases, with 16 bases between. The CDR3 spans 13 residues. In nucleotides, the CDR3 is TGTGCCAGCAGCCAAGCCTCAGCGGAAGTGTCGTTCTTC. As protein: CASSQASAEVSFF.

The chain has TRBV7-8 and TRBJ2-5; TRBD1 aligns across 9 bases. CDR1 is SGHVS and CDR2 is FQNEAQ in the germline V gene. V shed 0 bases, J shed 4 bases, and the junction held 12 bases outside the gene matches. The CDR3 is 18 amino acids. The CDR3 sequence: CASSLAGTGNPQGETQYF. The CDR3 bases are TGTGCCAGCAGCTTAGCCGGGACAGGGAACCCCCAAGGAGAGACCCAGTACTTC. Using reference TRBV7-8 and TRBJ2-5 for the parts outside the CDR3, the full variable domain is GAGVSQSPRYKVAKRGQDVALRCDPISGHVSLFWYQQALGQGPEFLTYFQNEAQLDKSGLPSDRFFAERPEGSVSTLKIQRTQQEDSAVYLCASSLAGTGNPQGETQYFGPGTRLLVL.

The count of this clone is one. This chain links TRBV28 with TRBJ1-6, with D unclear. The CDR3 loop spans 18 amino acids. V lost 6 bases and J lost 0, with 18 bases in between. Germline V gene sequence: CDR1 MDHEN, CDR2 SYDVKM. This CDR3 is CASSGVGQPSSYNSPLHF. The CDR3 coding sequence is TGTGCCAGCAGCGGGGTGGGCCAACCGAGCTCCTATAATTCACCCCTCCACTTT.

The chain uses TRBV18 and TRBJ2-7; TRBD1 might be the D (7 bases). The CDR3 consists of 16 residues. Germline V gene data show CDR1 as KGHSH and CDR2 as LQKENI. The V end lost 0 bases, the J end lost 0 bases, and 12 bases lay between the germline ends. CDR3: CASSPPNRGGSYEQYF. In DNA, the CDR3 is TGTGCCAGCTCACCACCGAACAGGGGAGGCTCCTACGAGCAGTACTTC.

The chain recombines TRBV6-5 with TRBJ1-4; 9 bases match TRBD1. The CDR3 contains 15 residues. Trimming cost V 2 bases and J 6 bases; bases outside gene matches: 4. Germline V lookup: CDR1 MNHEY, CDR2 SVGAGI. The CDR3 sequence: CASSYLTGGDEKLFF. The CDR3 bases are TGTGCCAGCAGTTACCTGACAGGGGGTGATGAAAAACTGTTTTTT.

The chain links TRBV3-1 (or the pseudogene TRBV3-2) to TRBJ2-5, with 7 bases fitting TRBD2. There are 14 residues in the CDR3. Trimming took 4 bases from V and 4 from J; bases not matched to a gene: 6. Germline V gene data show CDR1 as LGHDT and CDR2 as YNNKEL (reference sequence). The CDR3, as DNA: TGTGCCAGCAGCCGCGGACCGGGGGGAGAGACCCAGTACTTC. This codes for CASSRGPGGETQYF.

The chain joins TRBV6-5 to TRBJ1-3; D possibly corresponds to TRBD1 (6 bases). Trimming pared 8 bases from V and 0 bases from J, leaving 11 bases between. CDR1 is MNHEY and CDR2 is SVGAGI in the germline V gene. The CDR3 totals 14 residues. The CDR3 loop is CASRQVNSGNTIYF. As DNA, the CDR3 is TGTGCCAGCCGACAGGTCAACTCTGGAAACACCATATATTTT.

This chain joins TRBV28 and TRBJ2-5; a weak D match, TRBD1 (6 bases). V was cut by 4 bases and J by 5 bases, with 17 bases left in between. The CDR3 sequence is 15 residues long. CDR1 is MDHEN and CDR2 is SYDVKM in the germline V gene. Written as DNA, the CDR3 is TGTGCCAGCAGTTCGGGCTCAGGGGTGGCTGAGACCCAGTACTTC. Its protein is CASSSGSGVAETQYF.

CDR3: CASSRSTRGAYNEQFF. As DNA, the CDR3 is TGTGCCAGCAGTCGATCCACGCGGGGCGCCTACAATGAGCAGTTCTTC. The J gene is TRBJ2-1, the V gene TRBV6-6, with a weak D call TRBD2 (6 bases). There are 16 residues in the CDR3. CDR1 and CDR2 from the germline V gene are MNHNY and SVGAGI (reference sequence). Trimming removed 5 bases from V and 2 bases from J, with 16 bases in between.

The chain carries TRBV2 and TRBJ1-1; 9 bases match TRBD1. Germline values: CDR1 SNHLY, CDR2 FYNNEI. Trimming at V came to 5 bases and at J to 1 base, leaving 2 bases not matched to a gene. CDR3 length equals 14 residues. The CDR3 spells CASSLGQGNTEAFF. CDR3 nucleotide sequence: TGTGCCAGCAGTTTGGGACAGGGGAACACTGAAGCTTTCTTT.

CDR3 bases: TGTGCCAGCAGGGGACAGAGCAATCAGCCCCAGCATTTT. Translating gives CASRGQSNQPQHF. This chain links TRBV12-3 or TRBV12-4 with TRBJ1-5, with 7 positions matching TRBD1. The CDR3 totals 13 residues. Trimming at V came to 6 bases and at J to 1 base, leaving 0 bases not matched to a gene.

In its sample, this clone was seen once. The chain couples TRBV27 to TRBJ2-3; D may be TRBD2 (6 bases). There are 15 residues in the CDR3. Trimming stripped 4 bases from V and 3 bases from J, with 14 bases between. From germline, CDR1 is MNHEY and CDR2 SMNVEV (reference sequence). The CDR3 region is CASSYSGSLTDTQYF. The CDR3 bases are TGTGCCAGCAGTTATAGCGGTAGCCTAACAGATACGCAGTATTTT.

V and J are TRBV24-1 and TRBJ2-7; weak D call: TRBD1 (6 bases). From germline, CDR1 is KGHDR and CDR2 SFDVKD. V dropped 7 bases and J dropped 0 bases, with 9 bases sitting between them. This CDR3 spans 13 amino acids. CDR3 sequence (DNA): TGTGCCACCAGCGAACAGGGCTCCTACGAGCAGTACGTC. Translated, it gives CATSEQGSYEQYV.

V and J are TRBV6-6 and TRBJ2-6; a possible D gene is TRBD2 (6 bases). V was trimmed by 3 bases and J by 2 bases, leaving 8 bases between them. The CDR3 spans 15 residues. The germline V gene encodes CDR1 MNHNY and CDR2 SVGAGI (reference sequence). CDR3 coding DNA: TGTGCCAGCAGTTATGGCGGGACTGGGGCCAACGTCCTGACTTTC. Protein: CASSYGGTGANVLTF.

The rearrangement uses TRBV6-5 and TRBJ2-7, with a possible D match to TRBD2 (5 bases). Trimming stripped 7 bases from V and 6 bases from J, with 13 bases between. CDR3 length equals 12 residues. Per germline, CDR1 MNHEY and CDR2 SVGAGI. The CDR3 loop is CASTPRTGEQYF. Written as DNA, the CDR3 is TGTGCCAGCACCCCGCGGACTGGCGAGCAGTACTTC.

The rearrangement links TRBV19 to TRBJ2-7, with 9 bases that match TRBD2. V lost 3 bases and J lost 3; bases outside the gene matches: 6. The CDR3 totals 15 residues. Germline-derived CDR1 and CDR2 are LNHDA and SQIVND (reference sequence). DNA for the CDR3: TGTGCCAGTAGTATTACACTAGCGGGCCTCTACGAGCAGTACTTC. Translated: CASSITLAGLYEQYF. Full variable domain (missing parts from reference TRBV19 and TRBJ2-7): DGGITQSPKYLFRKEGQNVTLSCEQNLNHDAMYWYRQDPGQGLRLIYYSQIVNDFQKGDIAEGYSVSREKKESFPLTVTSAQKNPTAFYLCASSITLAGLYEQYFGPGTRLTVT.

The genes are TRBV19 and TRBJ2-2, with 11 bases aligning to TRBD2. From germline, CDR1 is LNHDA and CDR2 SQIVND (reference sequence). The length of the CDR3 is 18 residues. V dropped 5 bases and J dropped 5; count of bases not matched to a gene: 13. The CDR3 region is CASSPWGETSGATGELFF. The CDR3, as DNA: TGTGCCAGTAGTCCGTGGGGTGAGACTAGCGGGGCAACCGGGGAGCTGTTTTTT.

This chain connects TRBV27 to TRBJ1-5, with 11 positions matching TRBD1. This CDR3 spans 16 amino acids. Germline loops: CDR1 MNHEY, CDR2 SMNVEV (reference sequence). Trimming removed 5 bases from V and 0 bases from J; junction bases left unmatched: 3. DNA for the CDR3: TGTGCCAGCAGTCTCGGGACAGGGGGTAGCAATCAGCCCCAGCATTTT. It translates to CASSLGTGGSNQPQHF.

This clone was detected once. The chain combines TRBV16 with TRBJ1-1, with 8 bases identical to TRBD1. Germline V gene data show CDR1 as KGHSY and CDR2 as FQNENV. Trimming cost V 6 bases and J 8 bases; bases outside gene matches: 5. This CDR3 spans 12 amino acids. In nucleotides, the CDR3 is TGTGCCAGCAGGGCCACAGGGGGGGAAGCTTTCTTT. It yields the protein CASRATGGEAFF.

Written as DNA, the CDR3 is TGTGCCAGCAGCTTAGTGGACAGGGGTGGAACTGAAGCTTTCTTT. It specifies CASSLVDRGGTEAFF. The V gene is TRBV7-2, the J gene TRBJ1-1; TRBD1 matches 9 bases. This CDR3 comprises 15 residues. The J segment lost 5 bases and the V segment lost 1 base, leaving 5 bases of the junction unmatched. Germline-derived CDR1 and CDR2 are SGHTA and FQGNSA.

This clone was found once. V is TRBV19 and J is TRBJ2-7; tentative D call: TRBD1 (6 bases). Germline loops: CDR1 LNHDA, CDR2 SQIVND (reference sequence). This CDR3 comprises 13 residues. Trimming left V 4 bases short and J 3 bases short, with 10 bases between. The CDR3 DNA sequence: TGTGCCAGTAGTACGGGACATTTCTACGAGCAGTACTTC. As protein: CASSTGHFYEQYF.

The chain carries TRBV5-6 and TRBJ2-2; 10 bases are a match to TRBD1. Germline V gene sequence: CDR1 SGHDT, CDR2 YYEEEE. The CDR3 is 16 residues long. V gave up 5 bases and J gave up 4 bases; unmatched junction bases: 8. CDR3 loop: CASRDGQGVRTGELFF. The CDR3 DNA sequence: TGTGCCAGCAGGGATGGACAGGGGGTTCGCACCGGGGAGCTGTTTTTT.

This chain links TRBV2 with TRBJ2-7; 8 bases map to TRBD2. The CDR3 covers 15 residues. The germline gives CDR1 SNHLY, CDR2 FYNNEI. The V gene end was trimmed by 8 bases and the J gene end by 3 bases; junction bases not matched to a gene: 12. CDR3 sequence (DNA): TGTGCCAGCGGAAGTAGCGGGATCGGTAGCTACGAGCAGTACTTC. Translated: CASGSSGIGSYEQYF.